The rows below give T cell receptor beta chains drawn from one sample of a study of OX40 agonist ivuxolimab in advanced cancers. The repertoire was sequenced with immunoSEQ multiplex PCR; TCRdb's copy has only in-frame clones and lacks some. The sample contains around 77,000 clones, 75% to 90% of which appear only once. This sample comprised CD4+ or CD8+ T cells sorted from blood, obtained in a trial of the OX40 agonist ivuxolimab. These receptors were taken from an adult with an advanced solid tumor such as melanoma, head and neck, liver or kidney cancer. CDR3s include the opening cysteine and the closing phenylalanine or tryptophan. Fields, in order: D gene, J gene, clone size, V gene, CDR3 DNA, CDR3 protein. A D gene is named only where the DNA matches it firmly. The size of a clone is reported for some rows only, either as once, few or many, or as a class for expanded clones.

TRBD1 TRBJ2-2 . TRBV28 TGTGCCAGCAGACTACAGGGGTCCGGAACCGGGGAGCTGTTTTTT CASRLQGSGTGELFF
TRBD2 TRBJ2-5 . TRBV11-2 TGTGCCAGCAGCTTAGGGCTCGCGGGAGAGGGGGAGACCCAGTACTTC CASSLGLAGEGETQYF
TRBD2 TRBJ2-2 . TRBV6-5 TGTGCCAGCACTCGACTAGCCCCGAACACCGGGGAGCTGTTTTTT CASTRLAPNTGELFF
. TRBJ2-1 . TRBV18 TGTGCCAGCTCACCCGGGGTAGCTCCCTACAATGAGCAGTTCTTC CASSPGVAPYNEQFF
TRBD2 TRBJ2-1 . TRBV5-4 TGTGCCAGCAGCTTGGATGGCGGGAGCTCCTACAATGAGCAGTTCTTC CASSLDGGSSYNEQFF
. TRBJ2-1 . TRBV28 TGTGCCAGCAGTTTATCGGCCCCGGCCGCGCAGTTCTTC CASSLSAPAAQFF
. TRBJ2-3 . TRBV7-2 TGTGCCAGCAGCTTAGCTGCCCACGGGGCTAGCACAGATACGCAGTATTTT CASSLAAHGASTDTQYF
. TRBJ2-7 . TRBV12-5 TGTGCTAGTGGTTTGTACTCGCCCTCCTACGAGCAGTACTTC CASGLYSPSYEQYF
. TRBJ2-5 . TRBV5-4 TGTGCCAGCAGCTTGGACAGGGGGGGGGAGACCCAGTACTTC CASSLDRGGETQYF
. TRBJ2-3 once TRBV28 TGTGCCATCGGAAGGCCGGGGGCCGAGGGAGATACGCAGTATTTT CAIGRPGAEGDTQYF
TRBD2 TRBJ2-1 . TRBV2 TGTGCCAGCAGTGAAGGGGTGGCTAGCGGGAGGAATGAGCAGTTCTTC CASSEGVASGRNEQFF
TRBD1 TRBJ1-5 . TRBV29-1 TGCAGCGCATCGACAGGGAATCAGCCCCAGCATTTT CSASTGNQPQHF
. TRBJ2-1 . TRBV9 TGTGCCAGCAGCGCGACCCCGGAATACAATGAGCAGTTCTTC CASSATPEYNEQFF
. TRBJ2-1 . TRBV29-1 TGCAGCGTTGACGCGGGGCGGGGATCCTACAATGAGCAGTTCTTC CSVDAGRGSYNEQFF
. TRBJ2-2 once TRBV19 TGTGCCAGTAGTATAGATCCGAGCAGGACCGGGGAGCTGTTTTTT CASSIDPSRTGELFF
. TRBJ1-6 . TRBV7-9 TGTGCCAGCAGCCACCCACTTTCCGGGTCACCACCCCTCCACTTT CASSHPLSGSPPLHF
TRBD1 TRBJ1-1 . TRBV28 TGTGCCAGCAGCCCCCCCGGGACAGGGGCTGAAGCTTTCTTT CASSPPGTGAEAFF
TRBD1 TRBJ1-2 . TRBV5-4 TGTGCCAGCAGCTTAAGGACAGGCCTCTATGGCTACACCTTC CASSLRTGLYGYTF
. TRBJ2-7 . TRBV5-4 TGTGCCAGCAGCTCCGCCGGGACGGACTACGAGCAGTACTTC CASSSAGTDYEQYF
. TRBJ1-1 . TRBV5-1 TGCGCCAGCAGCTTGGGCCCCATGAACACTGAAGCTTTCTTT CASSLGPMNTEAFF
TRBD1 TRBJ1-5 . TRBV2 TGTGCCAGCAACGACGGGGGACAGGGGAAGAAACAGCCCCAGCATTTT CASNDGGQGKKQPQHF
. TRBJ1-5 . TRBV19 TGTGCCAGTTCCGGCAGCATTCATCAGCCCCAGCATTTT CASSGSIHQPQHF
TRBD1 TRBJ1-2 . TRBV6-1 TGTGCCAGCAGTGAAGCGCTCTCAGGGGGGAGCTATGGCTACACCTTC CASSEALSGGSYGYTF
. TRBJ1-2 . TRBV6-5 TGTGCCAGCAGTTACTTTGCCCATGGATATCAGCATGGCTACACCTTC CASSYFAHGYQHGYTF
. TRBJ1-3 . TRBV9 TGTGCCAGCAGCGTAGCTGTCTCTGGAAACACCATATATTTT CASSVAVSGNTIYF
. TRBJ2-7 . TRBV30 TGTGCCTGGAGTCTTACCTACGAGCAGTACTTC CAWSLTYEQYF
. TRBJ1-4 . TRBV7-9 TGTGCCAGCAGCTTATCTTTTATGGGTGAAAAACTGTTTTTT CASSLSFMGEKLFF
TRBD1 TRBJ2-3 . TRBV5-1 TGCGCCAGCAGCGTTACAGGGGGCGAAGATACGCAGTATTTT CASSVTGGEDTQYF